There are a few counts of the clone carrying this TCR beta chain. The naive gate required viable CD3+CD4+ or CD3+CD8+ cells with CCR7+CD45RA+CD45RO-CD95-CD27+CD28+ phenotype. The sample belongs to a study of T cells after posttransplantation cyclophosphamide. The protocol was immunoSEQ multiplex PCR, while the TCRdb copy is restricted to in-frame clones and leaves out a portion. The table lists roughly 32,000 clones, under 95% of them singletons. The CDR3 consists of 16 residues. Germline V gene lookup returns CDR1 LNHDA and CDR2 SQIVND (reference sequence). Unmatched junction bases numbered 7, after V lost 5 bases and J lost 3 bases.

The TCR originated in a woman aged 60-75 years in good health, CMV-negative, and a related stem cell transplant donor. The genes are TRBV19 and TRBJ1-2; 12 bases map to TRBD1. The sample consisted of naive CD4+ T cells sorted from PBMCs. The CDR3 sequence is CASSPLGTGGDYGYTF. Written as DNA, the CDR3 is TGTGCCAGTAGTCCCTTAGGGACAGGGGGCGACTATGGCTACACCTTC.